The 12 T cell receptor beta chains below were found in one sample sequenced in a study of blood T cell repertoires in COVID-19. The method was immunoSEQ multiplex PCR; TCRdb's version includes in-frame clones alone and lacks a portion of them. The profile shows about 50,000 clones, approximately 87% of them singletons. Material for sequencing was peripheral blood. The receptors shown here come from a woman in her fifties or sixties with acute or convalescent COVID-19.

This clone was picked up a small number of times. J is TRBJ2-7 and V is TRBV14; D is perhaps TRBD2 (6 bases). V shed 0 bases and J shed 2 bases, with 14 bases lying between them. The CDR3 contains 16 residues. Germline CDR1 SGHDN, CDR2 FVKESK. The CDR3 DNA sequence: TGTGCCAGCAGCCAAGAGGGGCGGGGTGGCACCTACGAGCAGTACTTC. Protein product: CASSQEGRGGTYEQYF. The full variable domain, its missing parts supplied by reference TRBV14 and TRBJ2-7, is EAGVTQFPSHSVIEKGQTVTLRCDPISGHDNLYWYRRVMGKEIKFLLHFVKESKQDESGMPNNRFLAERTGGTYSTLKVQPAELEDSGVYFCASSQEGRGGTYEQYFGPGTRLTVT.

This chain uses TRBV27 with TRBJ2-7; 7 bases match TRBD2. The CDR3 is 15 amino acids. Looked up from germline, CDR1 is MNHEY and CDR2 is SMNVEV (reference sequence). The junction had 13 bases not matched to a gene; V was cut back by 7 bases and J by 4 bases. The CDR3 spells CASTRGGRGGYEQYF. Here the CDR3 DNA reads TGTGCCAGCACTAGAGGCGGGCGCGGGGGATACGAGCAGTACTTC.

The rearrangement uses TRBV6-5 and TRBJ1-1; no clear D. The CDR3 spans 13 residues. Trimming cost V 6 bases and J 3 bases, with 11 bases left between them. The V gene's germline CDR1 is MNHEY and CDR2 SVGAGI. The CDR3 DNA follows: TGTGCCAGCAGAAGTACTCTGGACACTGAAGCTTTCTTT. Protein product: CASRSTLDTEAFF.

The chain carries TRBV7-8 and TRBJ2-2; D gene unclear. The germline gives CDR1 SGHVS, CDR2 FQNEAQ. CDR3 size: 14 residues. V was trimmed by 1 base and J by 2 bases, leaving 5 bases between them. The CDR3 spells CASSLVLNTGELFF. The CDR3 nucleotides are TGTGCCAGCAGCTTAGTACTCAACACCGGGGAGCTGTTTTTT.

J is TRBJ2-1 and V is TRBV5-1; D gene uncertain. The CDR3 consists of 14 residues. Trimming took 3 bases from V and 5 from J, leaving 12 bases between them. Germline CDR1 is SGHRS and CDR2 is YFSETQ. The CDR3 DNA sequence: TGCGCCAGCAGCTCCCAGACTGGAAACAATGAGCAGTTCTTC. It yields the protein CASSSQTGNNEQFF.

The J gene is TRBJ1-2, the V gene TRBV6-6; no firm D call. CDR3 length equals 12 residues. V shed 7 bases and J shed 6 bases, with 12 bases lying between them. The germline CDR1 and CDR2 sequences are MNHNY and SVGAGI (reference sequence). This CDR3 is CASNQITDGYTF. The CDR3 DNA follows: TGTGCCAGCAACCAGATTACCGATGGCTACACCTTC.

The CDR3 sequence is CASSRGPLYEQYF. CDR3 DNA sequence: TGTGCCAGCTCACGGGGGCCCCTCTACGAGCAGTACTTC. The gene calls are TRBV18 and TRBJ2-7; D is perhaps TRBD1 (6 bases). The CDR3 contains 13 residues. From germline, CDR1 is KGHSH and CDR2 LQKENI. Trimming cost V 4 bases and J 3 bases, with 10 bases left between them. Full variable domain (rest looked up from reference TRBV18 and TRBJ2-7): NAGVMQNPRHLVRRRGQEARLRCSPMKGHSHVYWYRQLPEEGLKFMVYLQKENIIDESGMPKERFSAEFPKEGPSILRIQQVVRGDSAAYFCASSRGPLYEQYFGPGTRLTVT.

The V and J genes are TRBV25-1 and TRBJ1-3; no clear D gene. CDR1 and CDR2 (germline): MGHDK, SYGVNS. Trimming cost V 10 bases and J 3 bases, with 13 bases left between them. The length of the CDR3 is 13 residues. As DNA, the CDR3 is TGTGCCAACTTTCCCATAGTTGGAAACACCATATATTTT. Protein sequence: CANFPIVGNTIYF.

The count of this clone is one. V and J are TRBV2 and TRBJ2-7; 10 bases map to TRBD1. The CDR3 consists of 17 residues. CDR1 and CDR2 from the germline V gene are SNHLY and FYNNEI. Losses at the gene ends were 6 bases for V and 6 bases for J; bases not matched to a gene: 17. The CDR3 region has the DNA TGTGCCAGCAGCAAATCAGAGACTATGGACAGGGGGTCCGAGCAGTACTTC. The encoded protein is CASSKSETMDRGSEQYF. Full variable domain (remainder filled in from reference TRBV2 and TRBJ2-7): EPEVTQTPSHQVTQMGQEVILRCVPISNHLYFYWYRQILGQKVEFLVSFYNNEISEKSEIFDDQFSVERPDGSNFTLKIRSTKLEDSAMYFCASSKSETMDRGSEQYFGPGTRLTVT.

The chain links TRBV5-1 to TRBJ2-5; the D gene is possibly TRBD1 (5 bases). Germline assignment: CDR1 SGHRS and CDR2 YFSETQ. The CDR3 runs to 17 residues. Deletions cut 2 bases from V and 2 bases from J, with 19 bases between. The CDR3 region is CASSLTPPGPGQETQYF. Written as DNA, the CDR3 is TGCGCCAGCAGCTTAACTCCTCCAGGGCCCGGTCAAGAGACCCAGTACTTC.

The chain combines TRBV7-2 with TRBJ2-7; 10 bases fit TRBD1. The length of the CDR3 is 19 residues. V lost 1 base to trimming and J lost 0 bases; unmatched junction nucleotides: 12. Germline V gene data show CDR1 as SGHTA and CDR2 as FQGNSA. The chain's CDR3 is CASSLDVTGGFGSSYEQYF. Written as DNA, the CDR3 is TGTGCCAGCAGCTTAGATGTGACAGGGGGCTTCGGGAGCTCCTACGAGCAGTACTTC.

The rearrangement links TRBV29-1 to TRBJ2-2, with D perhaps TRBD2 (6 bases). The CDR3 extends over 13 amino acids. V lost 7 bases, J lost 0 bases, and 9 bases lay in between. Per germline, CDR1 SQVTM and CDR2 ANQGSEA. The CDR3, as DNA: TGCAGCGCCGCGGGACCGAACACCGGGGAGCTGTTTTTT. This sequence encodes CSAAGPNTGELFF.